Listed below are T cell receptor beta chains from one sample, sequenced in a study of blood T cells in healthy people across ages. TCRdb used MiXCR to reprocess the 5' RACE reads, holding one entry per CDR3 protein. The sample lists fewer than 2,000,000 distinct CDR3 sequences, more than 35% seen once, with approximately 22% in the top ten. The sequenced sample consisted of blood. These receptors were collected from a human donor in good health. Each CDR3 is given with its conserved first and last residue. A D gene is named only where the DNA matches it firmly. Size values are once, few and many counts, or a class for expanded clones, and some rows have none.

V,D,J,size,DNA,CDR3
TRBV20-1,TRBD1,TRBJ1-4,.,TGCAGTGCTATCGGACAGGGGGATAGTGAAAAACTGTTTTTT,CSAIGQGDSEKLFF
TRBV20-1,TRBD1,TRBJ1-4,.,TGCAGTGCTAGACCTACGACAGGGTGGCCTTTGGGGGCTAATGAAAAACTGTTTTTT,CSARPTTGWPLGANEKLFF
TRBV18,.,TRBJ2-5,few,TGTGCCAGCTCACCAGGGGAAATGGGAGAGACCCAGTACTTC,CASSPGEMGETQYF
TRBV4-1,.,TRBJ2-5,.,TGCGCCAGCAGCCAAGTCAGGAGGACCCCGAGGGGGACCCAGTACTTC,CASSQVRRTPRGTQYF
TRBV7-2,.,TRBJ1-2,.,TGTACCAGCAGCTCAACCGACAGACAGTACTATGGCTACACCTTC,CTSSSTDRQYYGYTF
TRBV2,TRBD2,TRBJ2-7,.,TGTGCCAGCAGTGCAGCGGGGAAGTCCGGATCCTACGAGCAGTACTTC,CASSAAGKSGSYEQYF
TRBV28,TRBD2,TRBJ2-7,few,TGTGCCAGCAGTCCCCTTGGACTAGCGAGCTCCTACGAGCAGTACTTC,CASSPLGLASSYEQYF
TRBV5-1,.,TRBJ1-1,.,TGCGCCAGCACACCGAGTGATCCGGGGGCTGAAGCTTTCTTT,CASTPSDPGAEAFF
TRBV7-2,.,TRBJ1-2,.,TGTGCCAGCAGCTCTTCAGGGGTCAACATCTATGGCTACACCTTC,CASSSSGVNIYGYTF
TRBV5-1,TRBD1,TRBJ1-1,few,TGCGCCAGCAGCGGACACAGGGGGCTAAACACTGAAGCTTTCTTT,CASSGHRGLNTEAFF
TRBV18,.,TRBJ2-3,.,TGTGCCAGCTCACCACCGGCTAGCTCAGATACGCAGTATTTT,CASSPPASSDTQYF
TRBV20-1,TRBD1,TRBJ1-2,once,TGCAGTGCTAGGAGACAGGGGGCACGGAACTATGGCTACACCTTC,CSARRQGARNYGYTF
TRBV11-2,TRBD2,TRBJ2-3,.,TGTGCCAGCAGCTTACGCGGGGGGTGGACAGATACGCAGTATTTT,CASSLRGGWTDTQYF
TRBV12-3/TRBV12-4,.,TRBJ2-5,.,TGTGCCAGCAGTACATGGGGGACCCAGTACTTC,CASSTWGTQYF
TRBV3-1,.,TRBJ2-1,.,TGTGCCAGCAGCCAAGCATCCGAGCGGGAGCAGTTCTTC,CASSQASEREQFF
TRBV4-2,.,TRBJ2-1,few,TGTGCCAGCAGCCAAGATCTGCAATACTCCTACAATGAGCAGTTCTTC,CASSQDLQYSYNEQFF
TRBV6-2/TRBV6-3,.,TRBJ2-7,.,TGTGCCAGCAGTTACAGGGCAGTCTACGAGCAGTACTTC,CASSYRAVYEQYF
TRBV5-6,.,TRBJ2-7,.,TGTGCCAGCAGCGTCTCGACGTCTCTCAGGTTAAATTCCGAGCAGTACTTC,CASSVSTSLRLNSEQYF
TRBV18,.,TRBJ2-7,few,TGTGCCAACTCACCCCTTGTAACCCGGGAGTCCTACGAGCAGTACTTC,CANSPLVTRESYEQYF
TRBV4-3,.,TRBJ2-3,.,TGCGCCAGCAGCCGACTTTTGGGTAGGGGGGCGGATACGCAGTATTTT,CASSRLLGRGADTQYF
TRBV4-2,.,TRBJ1-6,.,TGTGCCAGCAGCCAAGATCACAGTTCGAGCCCCTATAATTCACCCCTCCACTTT,CASSQDHSSSPYNSPLHF
TRBV12-3/TRBV12-4,.,TRBJ1-2,many,TGTGCCAGCAGTTTAACTGGGGGCTACACCTTC,CASSLTGGYTF
TRBV10-3,.,TRBJ2-6,many,TGTGCCTCTACAACAGGCTCTGGGGCCAACGTCCTGACTTTC,CASTTGSGANVLTF
TRBV6-4,.,TRBJ1-2,few,TGTGCCACCCGGCCGGGGGGGAACTATGGCTACACCTTC,CATRPGGNYGYTF
TRBV20-1,.,TRBJ2-4,.,TGCAGTGCTAGTCGAGGACGGCCCTCGTACTTC,CSASRGRPSYF
TRBV9,.,TRBJ2-5,.,TGTGCCAGCAGCGTAGGATCAGGGGCCCAAGAGACCCAGTACTTC,CASSVGSGAQETQYF
TRBV4-3,TRBD2,TRBJ2-1,few,TGCGCCAGCAGCCAAGTTGGTGCCGGCGGGGGGGGCTCCTACAATGAGCAGTTCTTC,CASSQVGAGGGGSYNEQFF
TRBV2,.,TRBJ2-7,.,TGTGCCAGCAGTGAATATCGTACCGAGCAGTACTTC,CASSEYRTEQYF
TRBV7-9,.,TRBJ2-5,once,TGTGCCAGCAGCCAATCATCAGGGGCGGAGACCCAGTACTTC,CASSQSSGAETQYF
TRBV6-2/TRBV6-3,.,TRBJ2-7,few,TGTGCCAGCAGTTACCCGGACATGAGCTCCTACGAGCAGTACTTC,CASSYPDMSSYEQYF
TRBV11-2,TRBD2,TRBJ2-1,once,TGTGCCAGCAGCCCCGCCGGGACTAGCGGGGGGCATGAGCAGTTCTTC,CASSPAGTSGGHEQFF
TRBV28,.,TRBJ2-7,.,TGTGCCAGCAGTTTATTCACGGACCTCAGGAGTGAGCAGTACTTC,CASSLFTDLRSEQYF
TRBV5-1,.,TRBJ1-2,many,TGCGCCAGCAGCTTGGCCTCGGCAGAAGCTAACTATGGCTACACCTTC,CASSLASAEANYGYTF
TRBV3-1,.,TRBJ1-5,few,TGCGCCAGCAGCCAAGATCTTTCAGGGCAGCCCCAGCATTTT,CASSQDLSGQPQHF
TRBV7-2,.,TRBJ1-1,.,TGTGCCAGCAGCCCACAGGTGGGAGACATGAACACTGAAGCTTTCTTT,CASSPQVGDMNTEAFF
TRBV12-3/TRBV12-4,.,TRBJ2-7,.,TGTGCCAGCAGTTCGTTCGGGACAAGTAAGAACGAGCAGTACTTC,CASSSFGTSKNEQYF
TRBV11-2,.,TRBJ2-7,few,TGTGCCAGCAGCTCCTTGACTTCATACGAGCAGTACTTC,CASSSLTSYEQYF
TRBV29-1,.,TRBJ1-1,.,TGCAGCGTTGGGGGACTAACTACTGAAGCTTTCTTT,CSVGGLTTEAFF
TRBV28,TRBD2,TRBJ2-7,few,TGTGCCAGCAAGCGATCGGGGGGGGCTGGTTACGAGCAGTACTTC,CASKRSGGAGYEQYF
TRBV7-2,TRBD1,TRBJ1-1,.,TGTGCCAGCAGCCCCGACAGGGGCGCTGAAGCTTTCTTT,CASSPDRGAEAFF
TRBV7-2,.,TRBJ1-2,few,TGTGCCAGCAGCTCCTATAGAGGGACCTCCTTAAGGGGCTACACCTTC,CASSSYRGTSLRGYTF
TRBV9,.,TRBJ1-2,.,TGTGCCAGCAGCGTAGACGGCAGGGAGGATGGCTACACCTTC,CASSVDGREDGYTF
TRBV7-9,.,TRBJ1-1,.,TGTGCCAGCAGCTCACGTCGCGGGTTTAACACTGAAGCTTTCTTT,CASSSRRGFNTEAFF
TRBV12-5,.,TRBJ1-1,few,TGTGCTAGTGGTAGGGGGGCGAACACTGAAGCTTTCTTT,CASGRGANTEAFF
TRBV5-1,TRBD1,TRBJ2-4,few,TGCGCCAGCAGCATAGGGATGACAGGGGGTGGAGGCAAAAACATTCAGTACTTC,CASSIGMTGGGGKNIQYF
TRBV6-5,.,TRBJ2-5,few,TGTGCCAGCAGTAATACCGCGGGGGAGACCCAGTACTTC,CASSNTAGETQYF
TRBV29-1,.,TRBJ2-1,.,TGCAGCGTTCATCAGGACGGATACGAGCAGTTCTTC,CSVHQDGYEQFF
TRBV4-3,.,TRBJ2-6,.,TGCGCCAGCAGCCAAGAAGGTGGGGCCAACGTCCTGACTTTC,CASSQEGGANVLTF
TRBV11-3,.,TRBJ2-3,many,TGTGCCAGCAGCCCCAGGGGGACTAGCACAGATACGCAGTATTTT,CASSPRGTSTDTQYF
TRBV7-8,.,TRBJ2-1,.,TGTGCCAGCAGCTATCGGACTAGCAGGGGGTTAAATGAGCAGTTCTTC,CASSYRTSRGLNEQFF
TRBV9,.,TRBJ1-2,.,TGTGCCAGCAGCGCCGAAACTGGGGGTGGCTACACCTTC,CASSAETGGGYTF
TRBV27,.,TRBJ2-1,.,TGTGCCAGCAGTTTCGTTTCTCCGGAAGGAGATGAGCAGTTCTTC,CASSFVSPEGDEQFF
TRBV7-2,TRBD1,TRBJ2-7,few,TGTGCCAGCAGCCCCGACAGGGCTAGCTACGAGCAGTACTTC,CASSPDRASYEQYF
TRBV20-1,TRBD1,TRBJ2-1,.,TGCAGTGCTAGGGGGACAGAAAGCTCCTACAATGAGCAGTTCTTC,CSARGTESSYNEQFF
TRBV29-1,.,TRBJ2-1,.,TGCAGCGTTGAAGATCTACGGGGAGATGAGCAGTTCTTC,CSVEDLRGDEQFF